The rows below give T cell receptor beta chains drawn from one sample of a study of T cell changes during pregnancy in multiple sclerosis. Using immunoSEQ multiplex PCR, the repertoire was profiled, and TCRdb retains in-frame clones only, with some absent. The sample contains tens of thousands of clones, 92% of which appear only once. Here the sequenced sample was peripheral blood, taken after pregnancy. The receptors stem from a female donor with multiple sclerosis, enrolled in a pregnancy study. CDR3s leave out the opening cysteine and the closing phenylalanine or tryptophan.

v_gene	CDR3aa
TRBV6-5	ASSFGRGPYEQY
TRBV5-1	ASSLGFQSYEQY
TRBV5-1	ASSLGGYNEQF
TRBV29-1	SARLAHEQY
TRBV5-1	ASSERVLAGGHNEQF
TRBV28	ASSRGDSRNIQY
TRBV4-3	ASSQEGTSGRVGGELF
TRBV5-1	ASSWDKNTEAF
TRBV13	ASRRQGLTYEQY
TRBV5-1	ASSLSGGGLSSYEQY
TRBV18	ASSQSGHLNTEAF
TRBV7-9	ASSLLSPAGVGGNTIY